Below, 30 T cell receptor beta chains from the same sample are listed, as sequenced in a study of a mutant IDH1 vaccine in newly diagnosed glioma. Sequencing was performed with immunoSEQ multiplex PCR; in TCRdb, only in-frame clones are kept and a portion is missing. The table records 58,000 or so clones, 87% of them present only once. Time point in this sample: week 23, last vaccination. In the vaccine, a single dose held 300 ug of the mutant IDH1 20-mer peptide, along with topical imiquimod. These receptors lack a known antigen. This material consisted of PBMCs, taken from a glioma patient whose treatment included an IDH1 peptide vaccine. The receptors originated from a man aged 40-49 years with glioma.

V and J are TRBV7-9 and TRBJ2-7; TRBD2 matches 7 bases. The trim removed 5 bases at V and 2 bases at J, leaving 9 bases unmatched. Germline CDR1 is SEHNR and CDR2 is FQNEAQ (reference sequence). The CDR3 covers 15 residues. CDR3 nucleotides: TGTGCCAGCAGCCTGGGGGGGAGGAGAGCCTACGAGCAGTACTTC. Its translation: CASSLGGRRAYEQYF.

This clone is categorized as medium-sized. The V call is TRBV9, the J call TRBJ2-3, with 7 positions matching TRBD2. Germline V CDR1 and CDR2: SGDLS, YYNGEE. J was trimmed by 6 bases and V by 0 bases; bases with no gene match: 7. The CDR3 contains 15 residues. CDR3 in amino acids: CASSVEGGSWDTQYF. CDR3 in DNA: TGTGCCAGCAGCGTAGAAGGCGGGAGTTGGGATACGCAGTATTTT. The full variable domain, its missing parts supplied by reference TRBV9 and TRBJ2-3, is DSGVTQTPKHLITATGQRVTLRCSPRSGDLSVYWYQQSLDQGLQFLIQYYNGEERAKGNILERFSAQQFPDLHSELNLSSLELGDSALYFCASSVEGGSWDTQYFGPGTRLTVL.

In this sample, this clone turned up a few times. The V call is TRBV11-2, the J call TRBJ2-5; D call uncertain. The length of the CDR3 is 12 residues. CDR1 SGHAT and CDR2 FQNNGV come from the germline V gene. Trimming took off 3 bases at V and 1 base at J, with 3 bases between the two ends. The CDR3 is CASSLTQETQYF. DNA for the CDR3: TGTGCCAGCAGCTTGACCCAAGAGACCCAGTACTTC.

This clone was observed a handful of times. This sequence joins TRBV14 and TRBJ1-2; D ambiguous. The germline CDR1 and CDR2 sequences are SGHDN and FVKESK. V was cut by 4 bases and J by 5 bases, with 8 bases left in between. This CDR3 region has 12 residues. Written as DNA, the CDR3 is TGTGCCAGCAGCCCGGCCCGTTATGGCTACACCTTC. Translated: CASSPARYGYTF. The complete variable domain, with remaining parts taken from reference TRBV14 and TRBJ1-2, reads EAGVTQFPSHSVIEKGQTVTLRCDPISGHDNLYWYRRVMGKEIKFLLHFVKESKQDESGMPNNRFLAERTGGTYSTLKVQPAELEDSGVYFCASSPARYGYTFGSGTRLTVV.

This clone was counted a single time. Here the CDR3 reads CASSVSREHNEQFF. The CDR3, as DNA: TGTGCCAGCAGTGTCTCGAGGGAACACAATGAGCAGTTCTTC. This chain links TRBV6-4 with TRBJ2-1; D possibly corresponds to TRBD2 (5 bases). V was cut by 4 bases and J by 5 bases, with 12 bases left in between. Germline V CDR1 and CDR2: MRHNA, SNTAGT. This CDR3 is built from 14 residues.

This chain connects TRBV4-3 to TRBJ2-5; D may be TRBD1 (6 bases). V was clipped by 4 bases and J by 2 bases, with 17 bases between them. Germline V gene sequence: CDR1 LGHNA, CDR2 YSLEER. CDR3 size: 16 residues. The DNA of the CDR3 is TGCGCCAGCAGCCCGGGGTCGACAGGTCTACAAGAGACCCAGTACTTC. Translating it yields CASSPGSTGLQETQYF.

The J gene is TRBJ1-5, the V gene TRBV7-8; D not resolved. This CDR3 is built from 18 residues. V lost 1 base and J lost 4, with 20 bases in between. Germline V gene data show CDR1 as SGHVS and CDR2 as FQNEAQ. CDR3 sequence reads: CASSLGVSWAQINQPQHF. The DNA of the CDR3 is TGTGCCAGCAGCTTAGGGGTTTCGTGGGCACAGATTAATCAGCCCCAGCATTTT.

The rearrangement joins TRBV7-2 to TRBJ2-3; D ambiguous. Germline values: CDR1 SGHTA, CDR2 FQGNSA. The V and J ends lost 2 bases and 1 base respectively, with 7 bases between them. The CDR3 length is 14 residues. The CDR3 DNA follows: TGTGCCAGCAGCTTACGGGCCCGCACAGATACGCAGTATTTT. Its translation is CASSLRARTDTQYF.

J is TRBJ2-7 and V is TRBV29-1, with D uncertain. There are 13 residues in the CDR3. V was pared by 7 bases and J by 2 bases, with 15 bases between. Germline V gene data show CDR1 as SQVTM and CDR2 as ANQGSEA. The DNA for the CDR3 is TGCAGCGACGCACCAGGTGGACCCTACGAGCAGTACTTC. This codes for CSDAPGGPYEQYF.

This chain uses TRBV18 with TRBJ1-2; 8 bases fit TRBD1. Germline CDR1 reads KGHSH; CDR2 reads LQKENI. The V and J ends lost 3 bases and 10 bases, in that order; junction bases with no gene match: 7. CDR3 length equals 13 residues. In DNA form, the CDR3 reads TGTGCCAGCTCACCGGGACAGGATTACTACTACACCTTC. Protein product: CASSPGQDYYYTF.

The V call is TRBV27, the J call TRBJ2-1; 9 positions agree with TRBD1. After removal of 1 base from V and 6 bases from J, the junction contained 1 base not matched to a gene. The V gene's germline CDR1 is MNHEY and CDR2 SMNVEV (reference sequence). The CDR3 is made up of 14 amino acids. The CDR3 region is CASSLWTGVNEQFF. The DNA for the CDR3 is TGTGCCAGCAGTTTATGGACAGGGGTCAATGAGCAGTTCTTC.

The V gene is TRBV5-6, the J gene TRBJ1-3, with D maybe TRBD1 (5 bases). Germline assignment: CDR1 SGHDT and CDR2 YYEEEE. The CDR3 contains 13 residues. The germline V and J ends were trimmed by 0 bases and 4 bases, with 5 bases remaining between them. Here the CDR3 reads CASSLGQGNTIYF. The CDR3, as DNA: TGTGCCAGCAGCTTGGGACAGGGAAACACCATATATTTT.

This clone is medium-sized within its sample. The chain carries TRBV6-1 and TRBJ1-2, with TRBD1 identical over 7 bases. This CDR3 has 13 amino acids. Unmatched junction bases numbered 10, after V lost 9 bases and J lost 6 bases. In germline, CDR1 is MNHNS, CDR2 SASEGT. DNA for the CDR3: TGTGCCAGTACCCTGGACAGGCGAGATGGCTACACCTTC. It yields the protein CASTLDRRDGYTF.

V and J are TRBV7-2 and TRBJ2-1, with 7 bases aligning to TRBD1. Germline assignment: CDR1 SGHTA and CDR2 FQGNSA. This CDR3 is built from 14 residues. Losses at the gene ends were 6 bases for V and 5 bases for J; bases not matched to a gene: 7. The CDR3 sequence is CASRLTDRHNEQFF. The CDR3 bases are TGTGCCAGCAGGCTAACGGACAGGCACAATGAGCAGTTCTTC.

V gene TRBV2 combines with J gene TRBJ1-2; no clear D gene. Per the germline V gene, CDR1 is SNHLY and CDR2 is FYNNEI. This CDR3 region has 14 residues. Deletions cut 0 bases from V and 8 bases from J, with 13 bases between. CDR3 coding DNA: TGTGCCAGCAGTGAAGCCGGGCGGGAGAGAGGCTACACCTTC. As protein: CASSEAGRERGYTF.

This chain joins TRBV19 and TRBJ1-1; D unclear. CDR3 length equals 15 residues. Germline V gene data show CDR1 as LNHDA and CDR2 as SQIVND (reference sequence). Trimming shortened V by 2 bases and J by 0 bases, and 10 bases separated the two germline ends. The CDR3 region is CASSIPPMMNTEAFF. CDR3 DNA: TGTGCCAGTAGTATACCACCGATGATGAACACTGAAGCTTTCTTT.

This clone was counted many times. The chain couples TRBV20-1 to TRBJ1-3; D not resolved. Germline lookup yields CDR1 DFQATT and CDR2 SNEGSKA (reference sequence). The ends were cut back, 3 bases at V and 8 bases at J, with 8 bases in the middle. The CDR3 extends over 11 amino acids. The chain's CDR3 is CSARAGYTIYF. In nucleotides, the CDR3 is TGCAGTGCTAGGGCGGGCTACACCATATATTTT.

This clone occurred a few times. The rearrangement uses TRBV4-1 and TRBJ2-2, with D possibly TRBD2 on 5 matching bases. Germline V CDR1 and CDR2: MGHRA, YSYEKL. CDR3 size: 15 residues. V was pared by 0 bases and J by 6 bases, with 11 bases between. The CDR3: CASSQERRIPGELFF. Here the CDR3 DNA reads TGCGCCAGCAGCCAAGAGCGGAGGATTCCCGGGGAGCTGTTTTTT.

Turning to this clone: Other DNA sequences in this sample translate to the same CDR3. This chain connects TRBV14 to TRBJ2-2, with a weak D call TRBD2 (5 bases). Germline V lookup: CDR1 SGHDN, CDR2 FVKESK. CDR3 length equals 16 residues. V shed 2 bases and J shed 1 base, with 11 bases lying between them. The CDR3 sequence is CASSQRGGRNTGELFF. The CDR3 DNA is TGTGCCAGCAGCCAACGTGGTGGGAGGAACACCGGGGAGCTGTTTTTT.

This clone appeared once. The chain carries TRBV6-1 and TRBJ2-7; no clear D. Trimming left V 3 bases short and J 4 bases short, with 16 bases between. The length of the CDR3 is 15 residues. Per germline, CDR1 MNHNS and CDR2 SASEGT. The chain's CDR3 is CASSDPMDRWYEQYF. The CDR3 region has the DNA TGTGCCAGCAGTGATCCGATGGACCGGTGGTACGAGCAGTACTTC.

This chain links TRBV4-3 with TRBJ2-5, with TRBD1 identical over 8 bases. CDR3 length: 14 amino acids. The ends lost 4 bases at V and 7 bases at J; junction bases unmatched: 8. The germline CDR1 and CDR2 sequences are LGHNA and YSLEER. The CDR3 region is CASSPGTGDMTQYF. The CDR3, as DNA: TGCGCCAGCAGCCCGGGGACAGGTGACATGACCCAGTACTTC.

The rearrangement uses TRBV27 and TRBJ1-3; 8 nucleotides agree with TRBD1. V lost 4 bases and J lost 6; bases outside the gene matches: 8. There are 15 residues in the CDR3. The germline V gene has CDR1 MNHEY and CDR2 SMNVEV (reference sequence). Here the CDR3 reads CASSSRTGRKNTIYF. The CDR3 DNA reads TGTGCCAGCAGTTCAAGGACAGGGCGAAAAAACACCATATATTTT.

V usage is TRBV9 and J usage is TRBJ2-3; 11 nucleotides align to TRBD2. CDR3 length: 18 amino acids. CDR1 is SGDLS and CDR2 is YYNGEE in the germline V gene. J was trimmed by 1 base and V by 0 bases; bases with no gene match: 7. Here the CDR3 reads CASSVVTSGSPRTDTQYF. The CDR3 bases are TGTGCCAGCAGCGTAGTAACTAGCGGGAGCCCCCGCACAGATACGCAGTATTTT.

This chain links TRBV19 with TRBJ1-2; 9 nucleotides agree with TRBD1. This CDR3 contains 13 residues. Germline CDR1 LNHDA, CDR2 SQIVND (reference sequence). V trimming: 3 bases; J trimming: 6 bases; junction bases outside the gene matches: 2. CDR3 in amino acids: CASSMGQGDGYTF. The CDR3 region has the DNA TGTGCCAGTAGTATGGGACAGGGTGATGGCTACACCTTC.

The chain is built from TRBV28 and TRBJ1-1; 8 bases are shared with TRBD1. The germline CDR1 and CDR2 sequences are MDHEN and SYDVKM. J lost 7 bases, V lost 2 bases, and 6 bases had no gene match. The CDR3 consists of 14 residues. The CDR3 loop reads CASSLRQGAFEAFF. The CDR3 region has the DNA TGTGCCAGCAGTTTACGGCAGGGGGCCTTTGAAGCTTTCTTT.

This clone has a handful of counts. The chain combines TRBV19 with TRBJ2-2; no definite D call. V was trimmed by 3 bases and J by 7 bases, leaving 6 bases between them. Germline CDR1 reads LNHDA; CDR2 reads SQIVND (reference sequence). The CDR3 covers 12 residues. CDR3 loop: CASSILSGELFF. CDR3 bases: TGTGCCAGTAGTATCCTGAGCGGGGAGCTGTTTTTT. Looking up the rest from reference TRBV19 and TRBJ2-2 gives the full variable domain: DGGITQSPKYLFRKEGQNVTLSCEQNLNHDAMYWYRQDPGQGLRLIYYSQIVNDFQKGDIAEGYSVSREKKESFPLTVTSAQKNPTAFYLCASSILSGELFFGEGSRLTVL.

This clone appeared once. The chain uses TRBV13 and TRBJ2-3; 8 bases are a match to TRBD2. Trimming cost V 3 bases and J 4 bases; bases outside gene matches: 6. CDR1 and CDR2 (germline): PRHDT, FYEKMQ (reference sequence). This CDR3 region has 15 residues. Written as DNA, the CDR3 is TGTGCCAGCAGCTTTAGCGGGAAAAGCGCAGATACGCAGTATTTT. As protein: CASSFSGKSADTQYF.

The chain uses TRBV5-5 and TRBJ2-3; 8 bases align to TRBD2. Germline CDR1 SGHKS, CDR2 YYEKEE (reference sequence). This CDR3 has 16 amino acids. V dropped 0 bases and J dropped 5; count of bases not matched to a gene: 8. CDR3 residues: CASSLVVAGLGDTQYF. CDR3 bases: TGTGCCAGCAGCTTGGTGGTAGCGGGACTGGGAGATACGCAGTATTTT.

The chain recombines TRBV4-1 with TRBJ2-2; 8 bases are a match to TRBD2. The CDR3 length is 17 residues. The V segment lost 4 bases and the J segment 4 bases; nucleotides outside the gene matches: 11. CDR1 MGHRA and CDR2 YSYEKL come from the germline V gene. The CDR3, as DNA: TGCGCCAGCAGCCGAGCGGTCACTAGCGGAGGCACCGGGGAGCTGTTTTTT. Protein sequence: CASSRAVTSGGTGELFF.

V and J are TRBV7-3 and TRBJ2-6, with D possibly called TRBD1 or TRBD2 (5 bases each). CDR3 length: 17 residues. The V end was cut by 4 bases, the J end by 4 bases, with 17 bases between. Germline V gene sequence: CDR1 SGHTA, CDR2 FQGTGA. The CDR3 DNA reads TGTGCCAGCAGCTCGGGGCCCTTTGGGGGAGGGGCCAACGTCCTGACTTTC. This translates into CASSSGPFGGGANVLTF. The whole variable domain, remainder taken from reference TRBV7-3 and TRBJ2-6, is GAGVSQTPSNKVTEKGKYVELRCDPISGHTALYWYRQSLGQGPEFLIYFQGTGAADDSGLPNDRFFAVRPEGSVSTLKIQRTERGDSAVYLCASSSGPFGGGANVLTFGAGSRLTVL.